These 8 T cell receptor beta chains originate from one sample sequenced in a study of brain metastases from non-small cell lung cancer. This table comes from immunoSEQ multiplex PCR, and its TCRdb copy is limited to in-frame clones, with some not included. The sample yields over 12,000 clones, around 86% seen once. Sample: primary lung tumor tissue. The receptor source for this set is a donor at least 40 years old with non-small cell lung cancer.

The V gene is TRBV28, the J gene TRBJ1-5; D remains unclear. The CDR3 has 13 residues. The ends were cut back, 5 bases at V and 5 bases at J, with 10 bases in the middle. Germline-derived CDR1 and CDR2 are MDHEN and SYDVKM. The CDR3 bases are TGTGCCAGCAGTCCTGGAAGATATCAGCCCCAGCATTTT. Its translation: CASSPGRYQPQHF.

Judged by abundance, this clone is medium-sized (0.01 to 0.1%). This chain connects TRBV2 to TRBJ1-3, with D maybe TRBD1 (5 bases). Trimming took 5 bases from V and 0 from J, leaving 17 bases between them. The CDR3 sequence is 17 residues long. Germline loops: CDR1 SNHLY, CDR2 FYNNEI. CDR3 residues: CASSRTTQANSGNTIYF. The CDR3 DNA reads TGTGCCAGCAGTAGAACCACACAGGCAAACTCTGGAAACACCATATATTTT. The variable domain in full, completed from reference TRBV2 and TRBJ1-3, reads EPEVTQTPSHQVTQMGQEVILRCVPISNHLYFYWYRQILGQKVEFLVSFYNNEISEKSEIFDDQFSVERPDGSNFTLKIRSTKLEDSAMYFCASSRTTQANSGNTIYFGEGSWLTVV.

V usage is TRBV10-3 and J usage is TRBJ1-1; D possibly corresponds to TRBD1 (6 bases). Germline values: CDR1 ENHRY, CDR2 SYGVKD. The CDR3 extends over 11 amino acids. The ends were cut back, 8 bases at V and 8 bases at J, with 12 bases in the middle. This CDR3 reads CAIGPGTEAFF. In DNA, the CDR3 is TGTGCCATCGGGCCCGGGACAGAAGCTTTCTTT.

The rearrangement links TRBV2 to TRBJ1-5, with TRBD1 matching 8 bases. The germline V gene encodes CDR1 SNHLY and CDR2 FYNNEI. The CDR3 has 16 residues. Trimming at V came to 5 bases and at J to 1 base, leaving 7 bases not matched to a gene. The CDR3 spells CASSRRGQESNQPQHF. The DNA for the CDR3 is TGTGCCAGCAGTCGCAGGGGGCAGGAGAGCAATCAGCCCCAGCATTTT. Full variable domain (remainder filled in from reference TRBV2 and TRBJ1-5): EPEVTQTPSHQVTQMGQEVILRCVPISNHLYFYWYRQILGQKVEFLVSFYNNEISEKSEIFDDQFSVERPDGSNFTLKIRSTKLEDSAMYFCASSRRGQESNQPQHFGDGTRLSIL.

The table lists this clone with a count of one. The CDR3 DNA follows: TGCGCCAGCAGCCAAGATGAAACAGGGATACGCGATACGCAGTATTTT. It translates to CASSQDETGIRDTQYF. The J gene is TRBJ2-3, the V gene TRBV4-1; TRBD1 might be the D (6 bases). Germline V gene data show CDR1 as MGHRA and CDR2 as YSYEKL. V lost 0 bases and J lost 6, with 16 bases in between. The CDR3 extends over 16 amino acids.

The V call is TRBV5-4, the J call TRBJ1-2, with 8 bases aligning to TRBD1. Germline V gene lookup returns CDR1 SGHNT and CDR2 YYREEE (reference sequence). The V gene end was trimmed by 3 bases and the J gene end by 3 bases; junction bases not matched to a gene: 4. The CDR3 runs 14 residues. This CDR3 is CASSSDRDHYGYTF. Written as DNA, the CDR3 is TGTGCCAGCAGCTCGGACAGGGATCACTATGGCTACACCTTC.

A word on this clone: Other DNA sequences in the same sample also yield this CDR3. V gene TRBV3-1 (or the pseudogene TRBV3-2) combines with J gene TRBJ2-1; no clear D. The V end was cut by 6 bases, the J end by 1 base, with 13 bases between. The CDR3 runs 15 residues. CDR1 is LGHDT, CDR2 YNNKEL, per germline (reference sequence). The DNA of the CDR3 is TGTGCCAGCAGTCAAAACTCTGGGTCCTACAATGAGCAGTTCTTC. Amino acid sequence: CASSQNSGSYNEQFF.

The CDR3 spells CASSWGQEDGYTF. As DNA, the CDR3 is TGTGCCAGCAGCTGGGGACAGGAGGATGGCTACACCTTC. The chain links TRBV5-6 to TRBJ1-2; 8 positions agree with TRBD1. There are 13 residues in the CDR3. The V gene's germline CDR1 is SGHDT and CDR2 YYEEEE. V lost 3 bases to trimming and J lost 6 bases; unmatched junction nucleotides: 4.